The clone carrying this T cell receptor beta chain came up many times. The sample comes from a study of CD8+CD57+ T cells in acquired aplastic anemia. Per the germline V gene, CDR1 is ENHRY and CDR2 is SYGVKD. V lost 11 bases and J lost 0, with 26 bases in between. The CDR3 is 18 residues long. The sequenced patients had an expansion of CD8+CD57+ cells seen by flow cytometry. Severe acquired aplastic anemia was present in every patient. Researchers used genomic DNA as the template to profile TCR beta VDJ and CDR3. TCRdb passed the reads through MiXCR, listing each CDR3 protein once. Counted here are 220,000 or so distinct CDR3 sequences, roughly 60% occurring once; the ten biggest clones make up around 50%.

Sample: sorted CD4+, CD8+, or CD8+CD57+ T cells (not recorded which) from PBMCs. The chain combines TRBV10-3 with TRBJ1-3; D call uncertain. This TCR derives from a human donor with aplastic anemia. The CDR3, as DNA: TGTGCCGGACGGTCGGAGGCAGGCCTTCAAGACTCTGGAAACACCATATATTTT. Translating gives CAGRSEAGLQDSGNTIYF.